Listed here are 20 T cell receptor beta chains from one sample, sequenced in a study of CD8+ T cells in alopecia areata. RNA, once extracted, was reverse transcribed into cDNA for use as the sequencing template. The assay was immunoSEQ multiplex PCR, and TCRdb's table has in-frame clones only and misses some. This repertoire lists around 100,000 clones without singletons; around 20% sits in the top ten. The specimen was lesional skin. The receptors derive from a C3H/HeJ mouse with alopecia areata. MHC haplotype of the mouse line: H2-k.

The sample holds many counts of this clone. Germline and genes here are mouse. The CDR3 goes on 4 residues after the read ends, and that part is filled in from the germline J gene. This chain links TRBV13-3 with TRBJ1-1, with no clear D. The germline V and J ends were trimmed by 4 bases and 1 base, with 8 bases remaining between them. CDR1 is NNHDY and CDR2 is SYVADS in the germline V gene. The CDR3 contains 13 residues. CDR3 DNA, as far as it was read: TGTGCCAGCAGTTACGGACTGAACACA. It translates to CASSYGLNT. Given in full, the CDR3 is CASSYGLNTEVFF.

Worth noting for this clone: Gene labels here are mouse ones. Sequencing ends 4 residues short of the CDR3 end; the germline J gene provides the rest. The sample contains more than one DNA sequence encoding this CDR3. The chain has TRBV1 and TRBJ1-2; weak D call: TRBD1 (5 bases). The CDR3 extends over 15 amino acids. The V gene's germline CDR1 is NSQYPW and CDR2 LRSPGD (reference sequence). The V end lost 3 bases, the J end lost 0 bases, and 11 bases lay between the germline ends. The DNA read from the CDR3 is TGCACCTGCAGTGCCGAAGACAGAGCAAACTCC. This encodes CTCSAEDRANS. The full CDR3 protein reads CTCSAEDRANSDYTF.

Comment on this clone: The gene names here belong to mouse. The CDR3 end lies 4 residues beyond the end of the read and is filled in from the germline J gene. The V and J genes are TRBV13-3 and TRBJ2-1, with 9 bases lining up with TRBD1. The CDR3 runs to 15 residues. V shed 5 bases, J shed 4 bases, and the junction held 7 bases outside the gene matches. CDR1 is NNHDY, CDR2 SYVADS, per germline. Partial CDR3 DNA: TGTGCCAGCAGGGACCGGGACAGGGATTATGCT. Translation gives CASRDRDRDYA. The whole CDR3 is CASRDRDRDYAEQFF.

This clone has only a few counts. Gene names and germline match the mouse. The CDR3 goes on 4 residues after the read ends, and that part is filled in from the germline J gene. This chain connects TRBV13-2 to TRBJ2-5, with TRBD2 matching over 8 bases. The CDR3 consists of 14 residues. From germline, CDR1 is NNHNN and CDR2 SYGAGS (reference sequence). The CDR3 DNA, read in part, is TGTGCCAGCGGTGTTGGGGGGGGAGGAGAC. Protein product: CASGVGGGGD. The whole CDR3 region reads CASGVGGGGDTQYF.

Note on this clone: Mouse germline and gene names are used. The CDR3 goes on 4 residues after the read ends, and that part is filled in from the germline J gene. V is TRBV19 and J is TRBJ2-1; perhaps TRBD1 as D (6 bases). Germline CDR1 and CDR2: FNHDT and SITEND (reference sequence). The CDR3 is made up of 12 amino acids. CDR3 sequence: CASSFTGAEQFF. CDR3 DNA (partial): TGTGCCAGCAGTTTTACAGGGGCT.

Concerning this clone itself: The protein TCRdb lists differs from the translation of the DNA at residue 12; the protein given here is translated from the DNA itself. The gene names given are mouse names. The read ends 3 residues early relative to the CDR3; the germline J gene fills the gap. This chain connects TRBV13-1 to TRBJ1-6, with D unresolved. Being an ORF, TRBJ1-6 has a function that is uncertain. V was shortened by 5 bases and J by 0 bases, with 9 bases between the two germline ends. Germline loops: CDR1 NSHNY, CDR2 SYGAGN. CDR3 length equals 15 residues. The covered CDR3 bases are TGTGCCAGCAGAGACGACATTTCCTATAATTCGCCC. This sequence encodes CASRDDISYNSP. In full, the CDR3 is CASRDDISYNSPLYF.

The sample holds a few counts of this clone. At residue 12, the TCRdb amino acid sequence and the translated nucleotide sequence differ, so the protein here is the DNA translation. Germline and genes: mouse. From the germline J gene comes the end of the CDR3, since the read stops 3 residues before it. This sequence joins TRBV19 and TRBJ1-3, with 9 bases that match TRBD1. CDR3 length equals 15 residues. Germline V lookup: CDR1 FNHDT, CDR2 SITEND (reference sequence). The V and J ends lost 6 bases and 0 bases, in that order; junction bases with no gene match: 4. The part of the CDR3 DNA that was read is TGTGCCAGCACCGACAGGGGGAATTCTGGAAATACG. Encoded protein: CASTDRGNSGNT. From start to end, the CDR3 is CASTDRGNSGNTLYF.

This clone was counted between two and nine times. The gene names given are mouse names. Read sequence stops 4 residues before the CDR3 end, and the germline J gene provides the missing end. V and J are TRBV31 and TRBJ2-3; D is possibly TRBD1 (6 bases). CDR1 and CDR2 from the germline V gene are GKSSPN and SITVG. The V gene lost 4 bases and the J gene lost 3 bases, with 11 bases spanning the gap. CDR3 length: 13 residues. The CDR3 DNA, read in part, is TGTGCCTGGAATCGTCAGGGGGCAGAA. It encodes CAWNRQGAE. The CDR3, in full, reads CAWNRQGAETLYF.

This clone was counted a few times. Gene names denote mouse genes. The observed sequence ends 4 residues before the CDR3 terminus, with the missing tail filled in from the germline J gene. This chain uses TRBV19 with TRBJ1-4; 8 bases align to TRBD1. The CDR3 sequence is 15 residues long. The trim removed 3 bases at V and 0 bases at J, leaving 1 base unmatched. CDR1 is FNHDT and CDR2 is SITEND in the germline V gene (reference sequence). The CDR3 bases that were read are TGTGCCAGCAGTAGGGACAGGATTTCCAACGAA. This sequence encodes CASSRDRISNE. The whole CDR3 region reads CASSRDRISNERLFF.

There are a few counts of this clone. Any gene name here is a mouse gene name. The read finishes 4 residues shy of the CDR3 end, and the germline J gene is used to complete it. The V and J genes are TRBV19 and TRBJ2-4; TRBD1 agrees at 7 bases. This CDR3 has 14 amino acids. With V trimmed by 4 bases and J by 2 bases, 4 bases remained unmatched. CDR1 and CDR2 (germline): FNHDT, SITEND (reference sequence). The CDR3 region is CASSPTGYQNTLYF. Incomplete CDR3 DNA: TGTGCCAGCAGTCCGACAGGGTATCAAAAC.

This clone was found a few times. Mouse gene names and germline throughout. Read coverage stops 4 residues before the CDR3 terminus; the germline J gene supplies the remainder. This chain joins TRBV5 and TRBJ2-2; D might be TRBD2 (6 bases). Germline V gives CDR1 LGHNA, CDR2 YNLKQL (reference sequence). Trimming took off 2 bases at V and 4 bases at J, with 14 bases between the two ends. The CDR3 has 16 amino acids. CDR3 bases read: TGTGCCAGCAGCCAACGGGGGGTATCGGGCACCGGG. It yields the protein CASSQRGVSGTG. The CDR3 in full is CASSQRGVSGTGQLYF.

The sample holds a few counts of this clone. Germline and genes here are mouse. The missing CDR3 end, 4 residues past where the read stops, is filled in from the germline J gene. The chain uses TRBV19 and TRBJ2-4; the match to TRBD2 covers 12 bases. This CDR3 has 17 residues. Per the germline V gene, CDR1 is FNHDT and CDR2 is SITEND (reference sequence). V lost 1 base, J lost 3 bases, and 6 bases stayed unmatched. The CDR3 here is CASSIPPGLGGQNTLYF. The sequenced CDR3 bases are TGTGCCAGCAGTATACCTCCGGGACTGGGGGGACAAAAC.

As to this clone: All gene names here are mouse names. The read terminates 4 residues before the CDR3 end, so the remaining end is supplied by the germline J gene. The J gene is TRBJ2-1, the V gene TRBV1, with 8 bases matching TRBD1. Germline CDR1 and CDR2: NSQYPW and LRSPGD (reference sequence). The length of the CDR3 is 15 residues. The J segment lost 3 bases and the V segment lost 2 bases, leaving 3 bases of the junction unmatched. The sequenced part of the CDR3 DNA is TGCACCTGCAGTGCAAACAGGGGGTTCTATGCT. It is translated as CTCSANRGFYA. The complete CDR3 reads CTCSANRGFYAEQFF. Based on the CDR3 plus reference TRBV1 and TRBJ2-1, the full variable domain is VTLLEQNPRWRLVPRGQAVNLRCILKNSQYPWMSWYQQDLQKQLQWLFTLRSPGDKEVKSLPGADYLATRVTDTELRLQVANMSQGRTLYCTCSANRGFYAEQFFGPGTRLTVL.

This clone occurred a few times. Genes here carry mouse names. The read halts 4 residues ahead of the CDR3 end, with the missing end drawn from the germline J gene. The rearrangement uses TRBV1 and TRBJ2-1; TRBD2 matches 13 bases. The V gene's germline CDR1 is NSQYPW and CDR2 LRSPGD (reference sequence). CDR3 size: 17 residues. V was pared by 3 bases and J by 0 bases, with 2 bases of the junction left unmatched. Partial CDR3 DNA: TGCACCTGCAGTGCTGGACTGGGGGGGCTTAACTATGCT. Translation gives CTCSAGLGGLNYA. The whole CDR3 protein is CTCSAGLGGLNYAEQFF.

As concerns this clone: Gene names are the mouse ones. The read terminates 4 residues before the CDR3 end, so the remaining end is supplied by the germline J gene. Different DNA sequences within this sample yield the same CDR3. This chain uses TRBV19 with TRBJ2-4, with TRBD2 matching over 8 bases. The CDR3 covers 13 residues. CDR1 and CDR2 (germline): FNHDT, SITEND (reference sequence). CDR3 DNA (partial): TGTGCCAGCAGTTCTACTGGGGGTAAC. It encodes CASSSTGGN. The full CDR3 sequence reads CASSSTGGNTLYF.

This clone came up a few times. Gene names are the mouse ones. This chain's CDR3 is CASSIWDRASQNTLYF. The part of the CDR3 DNA that was read is TGTGCCAGCAGTATTTGGGACAGAGCTAGTCAAAAC. The chain recombines TRBV19 with TRBJ2-4, with 7 positions matching TRBD1. The read is 4 residues too short to cover the CDR3 end, so that end is filled in from the germline J gene. Germline values: CDR1 FNHDT, CDR2 SITEND (reference sequence). The junction had 6 bases not matched to a gene; V was cut back by 2 bases and J by 0 bases. This CDR3 comprises 16 residues.

A few counts support this clone. All gene names here are mouse names. Read data end 4 residues before the CDR3 end; the end is taken from the germline J gene. This chain uses TRBV1 with TRBJ2-3; TRBD2 might be the D (7 bases). CDR1 and CDR2 from the germline V gene are NSQYPW and LRSPGD (reference sequence). The CDR3 extends over 16 amino acids. V was trimmed by 0 bases and J by 3 bases, leaving 13 bases between them. The DNA read from the CDR3 is TGCACCTGCAGTGCAGACTGGGGGCGCGGGGCAGAA. Protein product: CTCSADWGRGAE. The entire CDR3 protein reads CTCSADWGRGAETLYF.

In regard to this clone: Mouse names are used for the genes. The read terminates 4 residues before the CDR3 end, so the remaining end is supplied by the germline J gene. The J gene is TRBJ2-1, the V gene TRBV19; tentative D call: TRBD2 (5 bases). The CDR3 spans 14 residues. CDR1 FNHDT and CDR2 SITEND come from the germline V gene (reference sequence). V lost 0 bases, J lost 6 bases, and 10 bases lay in between. This CDR3 is CASSIVGRSAEQFF. The covered CDR3 bases are TGTGCCAGCAGTATAGTGGGGAGGAGTGCT.

Regarding this clone: Gene names and germline match the mouse. The read halts 4 residues ahead of the CDR3 end, with the missing end drawn from the germline J gene. The chain couples TRBV1 to TRBJ2-2; TRBD2 agrees at 12 bases. This CDR3 spans 17 amino acids. With 5 bases clipped from V and 3 bases from J, the junction kept 7 bases outside the gene matches. Germline V gene lookup returns CDR1 NSQYPW and CDR2 LRSPGD (reference sequence). The CDR3 bases that were read are TGCACCTGCAGTTCCCCGGACTGGGGGGGAGACACCGGG. This codes for CTCSSPDWGGDTG. The CDR3 reads in full as CTCSSPDWGGDTGQLYF.

In its sample, this clone was seen many times. Gene names and germline match the mouse. The same CDR3 arises from other DNA sequences in this sample as well. CDR3 DNA, as far as it was read: TGTGCCAGCAGTGCCCTGGGGCAAGAC. The encoded protein is CASSALGQD. The whole CDR3 sequence is CASSALGQDTQYF. The gene calls are TRBV13-3 and TRBJ2-5; perhaps TRBD2 as D (6 bases). Coverage ceases 4 residues before the CDR3 finishes, and the germline J gene fills in the end. Germline lookup yields CDR1 NNHDY and CDR2 SYVADS. The CDR3 has 13 residues. V was cut by 3 bases and J by 3 bases, with 8 bases left in between.